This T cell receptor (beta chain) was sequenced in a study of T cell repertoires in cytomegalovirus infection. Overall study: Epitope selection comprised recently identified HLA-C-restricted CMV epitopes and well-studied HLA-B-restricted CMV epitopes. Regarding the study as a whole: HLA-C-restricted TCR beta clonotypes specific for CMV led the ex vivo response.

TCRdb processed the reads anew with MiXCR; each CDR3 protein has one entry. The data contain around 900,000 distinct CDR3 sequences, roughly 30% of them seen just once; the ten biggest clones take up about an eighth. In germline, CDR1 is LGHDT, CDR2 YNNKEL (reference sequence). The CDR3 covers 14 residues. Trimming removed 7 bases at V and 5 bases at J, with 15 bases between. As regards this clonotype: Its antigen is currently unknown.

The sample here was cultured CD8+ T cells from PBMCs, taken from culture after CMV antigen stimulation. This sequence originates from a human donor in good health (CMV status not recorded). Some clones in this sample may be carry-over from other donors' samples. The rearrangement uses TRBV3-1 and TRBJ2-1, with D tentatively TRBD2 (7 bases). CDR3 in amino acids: CASTLEGGNNEQFF. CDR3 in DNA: TGTGCCAGCACCCTAGAGGGGGGGAACAATGAGCAGTTCTTC.